These T cell receptor beta chains were read from a single sample in a study of T cells after yellow fever vaccination. TCRdb independently ran MiXCR on the 5' RACE reads; one entry per CDR3 protein. The profile shows about 300,000 distinct CDR3 sequences, approximately 4% of them singletons. The sequences come from PBMCs, collected 5 days after the yellow fever booster vaccination. These receptors all come from a man aged 18 to 29 who received the YFV17D yellow fever vaccine. CDR3s include the opening cysteine and the closing phenylalanine or tryptophan. Fields, in order: V gene, clone size, D gene, J gene, CDR3 protein, CDR3 DNA. A D gene is named only where the DNA matches it firmly. Where a row states a size, it is once, few, many or the class of an expanded clone; other rows omit it.

>TRBV12-3/TRBV12-4|NA|NA|TRBJ2-1
CAIGGGVSYNEQFF
TGTGCCATCGGGGGCGGGGTTTCCTACAATGAGCAGTTCTTC
>TRBV4-1|NA|NA|TRBJ1-3
CASSQEESSLGVGDCTIYF
TGCGCCAGCAGCCAAGAGGAATCGTCGCTCGGGGTGGGCGATTGCACCATATATTTT
>TRBV20-1|few|NA|TRBJ1-3
CSARVNTIYF
TGCAGTGCTCGTGTAAACACGATTTATTTT
>TRBV20-1|NA|NA|TRBJ2-7
CSARDMGRAYEQYF
TGCAGTGCTAGAGATATGGGTAGGGCCTACGAGCAGTACTTC
>TRBV6-5|few|NA|TRBJ1-2
CASRSIESYGYTF
TGTGCCAGCAGATCCATCGAGTCCTATGGCTACACCTTC
>TRBV11-2|NA|NA|TRBJ1-6
CASSPPRNGLNSPLHF
TGTGCCAGCAGCCCTCCCCGGAACGGGTTGAATTCACCCCTCCACTTT
>TRBV19|NA|NA|TRBJ2-7
CASSIRGSEQYF
TGTGCCAGTAGTATCAGGGGAAGCGAGCAGTACTTC
>TRBV19|NA|NA|TRBJ1-1
CASSWHSQLEAFF
TGTGCCAGTAGTTGGCATTCACAATTAGAAGCTTTCTTT
>TRBV4-1|many|TRBD2|TRBJ2-5
CASSQLGLAGQETQYF
TGCGCCAGCAGCCAGCTAGGACTAGCGGGGCAAGAGACCCAGTACTTC
>TRBV3-1|few|NA|TRBJ1-4
CASSHHGAGTNEKLFF
TGTGCCAGCAGCCACCATGGAGCAGGAACTAATGAAAAACTGTTTTTT
>TRBV3-1|many|NA|TRBJ1-1
CASSQGGRGEAFF
TGTGCCAGCAGCCAAGGGGGCAGGGGAGAAGCTTTCTTT
>TRBV4-1|few|NA|TRBJ1-1
CASSGVGRSYTEAFF
TGCGCCAGCAGCGGGGTAGGTAGGTCATACACTGAAGCTTTCTTT
>TRBV3-1|NA|TRBD1|TRBJ2-1
CASSHRFPAGGLEDEQFF
TGTGCCAGCAGCCATCGATTTCCGGCAGGGGGCCTTGAAGATGAGCAGTTCTTC
>TRBV28|many|NA|TRBJ1-4
CASSFTGASWGEKLFF
TGTGCCAGCAGTTTTACCGGGGCCAGCTGGGGTGAAAAACTGTTTTTT
>TRBV11-2|NA|NA|TRBJ1-5
CASSLGGSDQPQHF
TGTGCCAGCAGCTTAGGGGGCTCGGATCAGCCCCAGCATTTT
>TRBV7-2|many|NA|TRBJ2-3
CASSPRTGFRTDTQYF
TGTGCCAGCAGCCCCCGGACGGGTTTTCGCACAGATACGCAGTATTTT
>TRBV2|NA|TRBD2|TRBJ2-7
CASSVNGGAVEEQYF
TGTGCCAGCAGTGTAAACGGGGGGGCCGTGGAAGAGCAGTACTTC
>TRBV7-9|many|NA|TRBJ2-5
CASEGGGQETQYF
TGTGCCAGCGAAGGGGGGGGTCAAGAGACCCAGTACTTC
>TRBV6-6|few|TRBD2|TRBJ2-7
CASSLSGGASDEQYF
TGTGCCAGCAGTCTAAGCGGGGGGGCTTCAGACGAGCAGTACTTC
>TRBV7-6|many|TRBD2|TRBJ2-5
CASSLALWSRRGSVIPQETQYF
TGTGCCAGCAGCTTAGCGCTTTGGTCTCGGCGGGGGTCCGTTATTCCCCAAGAGACCCAGTACTTC
>TRBV6-5|few|NA|TRBJ1-4
CASSYSTAFNEKLFF
TGTGCCAGCAGTTACTCGACAGCTTTTAATGAAAAACTGTTTTTT
>TRBV10-3|NA|NA|TRBJ2-5
CAISGPSGSQETQYF
TGTGCCATCAGTGGACCCTCCGGGAGCCAAGAGACCCAGTACTTC
>TRBV4-3|few|NA|TRBJ2-3
CASSPGVGTDTQYF
TGCGCCAGCAGCCCGGGCGTGGGCACAGATACGCAGTATTTT
>TRBV6-2/TRBV6-3|many|TRBD2|TRBJ2-1
CASSYPPGGGPYNEQFF
TGTGCCAGCAGTTACCCGCCCGGCGGGGGACCCTACAATGAGCAGTTCTTC
>TRBV4-2|NA|NA|TRBJ2-3
CASSQPDYSDTQYF
TGTGCCAGCAGCCAGCCGGACTACTCAGATACGCAGTATTTT
>TRBV9|many|NA|TRBJ2-1
CASSVVTGSTYNEQFF
TGTGCCAGCAGCGTAGTTACAGGGTCGACCTACAATGAGCAGTTCTTC
>TRBV24-1|many|NA|TRBJ2-1
CATSDPTRGGASYNEQFF
TGTGCCACCAGTGACCCGACCCGAGGGGGGGCTTCCTACAATGAGCAGTTCTTC
>TRBV20-1|NA|TRBD2|TRBJ2-7
CSAIRASGGNEQYF
TGCAGTGCAATACGGGCTAGCGGGGGAAACGAGCAGTACTTC
>TRBV5-1|NA|NA|TRBJ1-1
CASSELTQGRTEAFF
TGCGCCAGCAGCGAACTTACGCAGGGACGGACTGAAGCTTTCTTT
>TRBV7-8|many|TRBD1|TRBJ2-1
CASSFRDRGYNEQFF
TGTGCCAGCAGCTTCCGGGACAGGGGCTACAATGAGCAGTTCTTC
>TRBV11-2|many|NA|TRBJ1-6
CASSLETDSPLHF
TGTGCCAGCAGCTTAGAGACGGATTCACCCCTCCACTTT
>TRBV2|many|NA|TRBJ2-6
CASSGTESGANVLTF
TGTGCCAGCAGTGGGACAGAGTCTGGGGCCAACGTCCTGACTTTC
>TRBV6-2/TRBV6-3|many|NA|TRBJ2-1
CASTKGAQLNEQFF
TGTGCCAGCACCAAAGGGGCCCAGCTCAATGAGCAGTTCTTC
>TRBV7-9|few|NA|TRBJ2-1
CASRFSYENHEQFF
TGTGCCAGCAGATTCAGTTACGAGAACCATGAGCAGTTCTTC
>TRBV5-1|NA|TRBD1|TRBJ2-2
CASSLTTGVGTGELFF
TGCGCCAGCAGCCTGACCACAGGGGTTGGCACCGGGGAGCTGTTTTTT
>TRBV7-6|NA|TRBD1|TRBJ2-7
CASSLKGQGYYEQYF
TGTGCCAGCAGCTTGAAGGGACAGGGGTACTACGAGCAGTACTTC
>TRBV7-8|few|NA|TRBJ1-6
CASSLPGPSQRSPLHF
TGTGCCAGCAGCTTACCTGGGCCTTCACAGAGATCACCCCTCCACTTT
>TRBV6-2/TRBV6-3|few|NA|TRBJ1-5
CASSSGGGHPPQHF
TGTGCCAGCAGTTCCGGGGGGGGGCACCCGCCCCAGCATTTT
>TRBV5-1|NA|NA|TRBJ2-6
CASGPFGANVLTF
TGCGCCAGCGGCCCTTTTGGGGCCAACGTCCTGACTTTC
>TRBV7-9|few|TRBD1|TRBJ1-2
CASSIGTGESNYGYTF
TGTGCCAGCAGCATCGGGACAGGGGAATCTAACTATGGCTACACCTTC
>TRBV6-4|few|NA|TRBJ1-1
CASRTTVANTEAFF
TGTGCCAGCAGGACGACAGTTGCTAACACTGAAGCTTTCTTT
>TRBV15|few|TRBD1|TRBJ1-1
CATSRGNRGEAFF
TGTGCCACCAGCAGAGGGAACAGGGGTGAAGCTTTCTTT
>TRBV9|few|NA|TRBJ2-1
CASSVRGRGYEQFF
TGTGCCAGCAGCGTACGTGGCAGGGGCTATGAGCAGTTCTTC
>TRBV6-2/TRBV6-3|NA|NA|TRBJ2-1
CASTTPLVGYNEQFF
TGTGCCAGCACCACCCCCTTAGTCGGCTACAATGAGCAGTTCTTC
>TRBV7-2|many|TRBD1|TRBJ1-5
CASSWTGDQPQHF
TGTGCCAGCAGCTGGACAGGGGATCAGCCCCAGCATTTT
>TRBV5-5|many|TRBD2|TRBJ2-3
CASKAWSGGPPDTQYF
TGTGCCAGCAAGGCGTGGAGCGGGGGCCCTCCAGATACGCAGTATTTT
>TRBV20-1|NA|NA|TRBJ1-1
CSARRTADTEAFF
TGCAGTGCTAGAAGGACAGCCGACACTGAAGCTTTCTTT
>TRBV5-1|NA|TRBD1|TRBJ1-2
CASSPQGQIGYGYTF
TGCGCCAGCAGCCCCCAGGGACAGATTGGCTATGGCTACACCTTC
>TRBV7-8|many|NA|TRBJ2-3
CASSSPMTPRSDTDTQYF
TGTGCCAGCAGCTCTCCCATGACGCCCCGAAGCGACACAGATACGCAGTATTTT
>TRBV3-1|few|TRBD1|TRBJ2-7
CASSEYRDRPREQYF
TGTGCCAGCAGCGAGTACCGGGACAGGCCCCGGGAGCAGTACTTC
>TRBV10-3|many|NA|TRBJ2-2
CAIGSRQAPSTGELFF
TGTGCCATCGGGTCACGTCAGGCCCCCTCCACCGGGGAGCTGTTTTTT
>TRBV5-4|NA|NA|TRBJ2-7
CASSPGLTSYEQYF
TGTGCCAGCAGCCCAGGACTGACGTCCTACGAGCAGTACTTC
>TRBV7-9|many|TRBD1|TRBJ2-2
CASSEQGADTGELFF
TGTGCCAGCAGTGAACAGGGGGCGGACACCGGGGAGCTGTTTTTT